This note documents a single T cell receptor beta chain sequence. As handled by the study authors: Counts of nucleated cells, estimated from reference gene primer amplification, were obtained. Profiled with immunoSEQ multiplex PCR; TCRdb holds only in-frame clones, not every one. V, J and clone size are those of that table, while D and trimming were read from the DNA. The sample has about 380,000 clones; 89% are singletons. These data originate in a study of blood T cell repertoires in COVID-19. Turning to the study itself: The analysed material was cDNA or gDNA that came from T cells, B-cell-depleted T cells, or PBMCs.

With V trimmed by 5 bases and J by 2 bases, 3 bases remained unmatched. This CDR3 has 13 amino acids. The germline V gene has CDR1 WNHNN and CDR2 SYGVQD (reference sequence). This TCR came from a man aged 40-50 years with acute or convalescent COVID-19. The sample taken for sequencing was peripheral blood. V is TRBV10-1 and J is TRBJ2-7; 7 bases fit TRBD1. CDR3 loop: CASSPGTAYEQYF. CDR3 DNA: TGCGCCAGCAGTCCCGGGACAGCCTACGAGCAGTACTTC.